This T cell receptor (beta chain) was recorded in a study of CD8 T cells in ankylosing spondylitis. As concerns this clonotype: Its antigen remains unknown.

Study findings and constraints: Ankylosing spondylitis blood seemed to carry a telltale TCR beta motif made of several highly homologous variants.

Molecular-barcoded quantitative 5'-RACE produced these TCR beta libraries. One entry per CDR3 protein results from TCRdb running MiXCR on the 5' RACE reads. The sample shows a few hundred thousand distinct CDR3 sequences, around 22% of them seen only once. The CDR3 has 14 residues. Germline values: CDR1 SGHTA, CDR2 FQGNSA. V gave up 1 base and J gave up 3 bases, with 7 bases separating them. Sequencing was performed on blood, either unsorted or a sorted T cell fraction (not recorded which). This chain joins TRBV7-2 and TRBJ1-3; D gene uncertain. The receptor comes from a male donor with ankylosing spondylitis. CDR3 amino acids: CASSLGRFGNTIYF. In nucleotides, the CDR3 is TGTGCCAGCAGCTTAGGCCGCTTTGGAAACACCATATATTTT.